One and the same sample provided the 28 T cell receptor beta chains below, sequenced in a study of shared T cell receptors in the human thymus. TCRdb's table, derived via immunoSEQ multiplex PCR, lists solely in-frame clones and lacks some. The data hold some 640,000 clones, with around 87% observed a single time. The same specimen was also included in a second study, on human thymus T cells.

Sequenced sample: thymocytes. The receptors here all came from a boy younger than two with a congenital heart defect.

This chain joins TRBV7-3 and TRBJ2-5; 7 nucleotides agree with TRBD1. The J segment lost 1 base and the V segment lost 4 bases, leaving 6 bases of the junction unmatched. Germline V lookup: CDR1 SGHTA, CDR2 FQGTGA. The CDR3 runs 15 residues. CDR3: CASSYGQELQETQYF. The CDR3 region has the DNA TGTGCCAGCAGCTATGGACAGGAGCTCCAAGAGACCCAGTACTTC.

The rearrangement links TRBV14 to TRBJ2-1; 15 bases line up with TRBD2. In germline, CDR1 is SGHDN, CDR2 FVKESK. V was pared by 5 bases and J by 7 bases, with 6 bases of the junction left unmatched. The CDR3 has 16 residues. The CDR3 region has the DNA TGTGCCAGCAGCTTCGGGACTAGCGGGAGGAATAATGAGCAGTTCTTC. Its protein product is CASSFGTSGRNNEQFF.

The genes are TRBV5-6 and TRBJ2-7, with 9 positions matching TRBD1. V was clipped by 4 bases and J by 5 bases; unmatched bases: 7. Germline assignment: CDR1 SGHDT and CDR2 YYEEEE. The CDR3 is made up of 14 amino acids. The CDR3 loop is CASSRHRGQHEQYF. For the CDR3, the DNA is TGTGCCAGCAGCCGCCACAGGGGGCAGCACGAGCAGTACTTC.

The chain recombines TRBV19 with TRBJ1-5; weak D call: TRBD1 (5 bases). The V gene's germline CDR1 is LNHDA and CDR2 SQIVND (reference sequence). The CDR3 has 15 residues. V lost 9 bases to trimming and J lost 4 bases, with 19 bases between them. CDR3 sequence (DNA): TGTGCCAGCGGGACTGCAGGGTGGGATAATCAGCCCCAGCATTTT. Its protein is CASGTAGWDNQPQHF.

The chain links TRBV11-3 to TRBJ2-1, with no clear D. CDR1 and CDR2 from the germline V gene are SGHNT and YENEEA. CDR3 length: 15 amino acids. Trimming left V 1 base short and J 0 bases short, with 7 bases between. The CDR3 loop is CASSLGLRSYNEQFF. The CDR3 DNA reads as TGTGCCAGCAGCTTAGGTCTTCGCTCCTACAATGAGCAGTTCTTC.

The chain joins TRBV12-5 to TRBJ2-7, with 11 bases identical to TRBD2. This CDR3 is built from 20 residues. Germline CDR1 LGHNT, CDR2 FRNRAP. After removal of 3 bases from V and 1 base from J, the junction contained 17 bases not matched to a gene. DNA for the CDR3: TGTGCTAGTGGTTTATTCCCCTACCCTACTAGCGGGAGAGGGTCCTACGAGCAGTACTTC. This translates into CASGLFPYPTSGRGSYEQYF.

This chain joins TRBV28 and TRBJ1-3, with D perhaps matching TRBD1 (6 bases). Trimming left V 3 bases short and J 4 bases short, with 13 bases between. CDR3 size: 15 residues. Germline loops: CDR1 MDHEN, CDR2 SYDVKM. CDR3 amino acids: CASSFTKGDGNTIYF. The CDR3, as DNA: TGTGCCAGCAGTTTCACAAAGGGGGACGGAAACACCATATATTTT.

The chain recombines TRBV14 with TRBJ1-4; D may be TRBD1 (6 bases). Germline lookup yields CDR1 SGHDN and CDR2 FVKESK. V dropped 4 bases and J dropped 7 bases, with 19 bases sitting between them. This CDR3 is built from 16 residues. CDR3 nucleotide sequence: TGTGCCAGCAGCCTAATCCCGACAGGAGAGCGTGAAAAACTGTTTTTT. Translating gives CASSLIPTGEREKLFF.

The chain employs TRBV2 and TRBJ2-7, with D possibly TRBD1 on 6 matching bases. The CDR3 is 15 amino acids. Germline CDR1 SNHLY, CDR2 FYNNEI. V dropped 7 bases and J dropped 4 bases, with 20 bases sitting between them. This chain's CDR3 is CASTATGQSPYEQYF. The CDR3 DNA reads as TGTGCCAGCACCGCTACAGGACAGTCACCTTACGAGCAGTACTTC.

This clone was recorded only once. The chain combines TRBV11-2 with TRBJ2-1; a weak D match, TRBD1 (5 bases). The CDR3 runs to 15 residues. Germline V gene lookup returns CDR1 SGHAT and CDR2 FQNNGV. Trimming removed 3 bases from V and 7 bases from J, with 16 bases in between. This CDR3 reads CASSFPAGRRNEQFF. The CDR3 region has the DNA TGTGCCAGCAGCTTCCCGGCAGGGCGAAGGAATGAGCAGTTCTTC.

The chain uses TRBV15 and TRBJ2-3; 10 bases are shared with TRBD1. After removal of 5 bases from V and 2 bases from J, the junction contained 13 bases not matched to a gene. Germline assignment: CDR1 LNHNV and CDR2 YYDKDF (reference sequence). The CDR3 runs 18 residues. The DNA of the CDR3 is TGTGCCACCAGCCCCGGACAGGGGGAGTCAGTCCTCACAGATACGCAGTATTTT. This translates into CATSPGQGESVLTDTQYF.

The CDR3 DNA reads as TGTGCCATCGCGGCCCTCGGGGACAGGGTGTCCTACGAGCAGTACTTC. This encodes CAIAALGDRVSYEQYF. The chain joins TRBV11-2 to TRBJ2-7, with 9 bases lining up with TRBD1. The V gene's germline CDR1 is SGHAT and CDR2 FQNNGV. The CDR3 covers 16 residues. V was clipped by 10 bases and J by 1 base; unmatched bases: 14.

A remark on this clone: At one boundary the junction diverges from the germline segment, which might be a read error. At the DNA level, this CDR3 is encoded by other sequences in the same sample as well. The chain has TRBV30 and TRBJ1-6; a possible D gene is TRBD1 (6 bases). Germline CDR1 reads GTSNPN; CDR2 reads SVGIG (reference sequence). The CDR3 is 15 residues long. Here the CDR3 reads CALRQANSYNSPLHF. For the CDR3, the DNA is TGTGCCCTAAGACAGGCTAACTCCTATAATTCCCCCCTCCACTTT. Full variable domain (outside the CDR3, taken from reference TRBV30 and TRBJ1-6): SQTIHQWPATLVQPVGSPLSLECTVEGTSNPNLYWYRQAAGRGLQLLFYSVGIGQISSEVPQNLSASRPQDRQFILSSKKLLLSDSGFYLCALRQANSYNSPLHFGNGTRLTVT.

The chain couples TRBV27 to TRBJ1-1; no clear D. There are 14 residues in the CDR3. Deletions cut 3 bases from V and 1 base from J, with 9 bases between. The germline gives CDR1 MNHEY, CDR2 SMNVEV (reference sequence). CDR3 nucleotide sequence: TGTGCCAGCAGTTTCTCCCGGTGGAACACTGAAGCTTTCTTT. This gives the protein CASSFSRWNTEAFF.

The chain uses TRBV15 and TRBJ1-1, with 9 bases that match TRBD1. V lost 1 base, J lost 1 base, and 4 bases stayed unmatched. Germline-derived CDR1 and CDR2 are LNHNV and YYDKDF (reference sequence). CDR3 size: 16 residues. Written as DNA, the CDR3 is TGTGCCACCAGCAGAGCTTCGACAGGGGGGAACACTGAAGCTTTCTTT. Translating gives CATSRASTGGNTEAFF. The whole variable domain, remainder taken from reference TRBV15 and TRBJ1-1, is DAMVIQNPRYQVTQFGKPVTLSCSQTLNHNVMYWYQQKSSQAPKLLFHYYDKDFNNEADTPDNFQSRRPNTSFCFLDIRSPGLGDTAMYLCATSRASTGGNTEAFFGQGTRLTVV.

This sequence joins TRBV2 and TRBJ2-7; 11 bases fit TRBD2. Germline assignment: CDR1 SNHLY and CDR2 FYNNEI. The CDR3 has 16 residues. J lost 3 bases, V lost 4 bases, and 8 bases had no gene match. The CDR3 region has the DNA TGTGCCAGCAGTGGACGTAGCGGGAGGGCCCGCTACGAGCAGTACTTC. It translates to CASSGRSGRARYEQYF.

This clone was observed a single time. The chain employs TRBV13 and TRBJ2-7; the match to TRBD1 covers 8 bases. The germline V gene encodes CDR1 PRHDT and CDR2 FYEKMQ (reference sequence). This CDR3 comprises 13 residues. V trimming: 3 bases; J trimming: 3 bases; junction bases outside the gene matches: 1. CDR3 bases: TGTGCCAGCAGCTTGGGACAGGACTACGAGCAGTACTTC. Translation: CASSLGQDYEQYF.

The chain links TRBV18 to TRBJ2-7; tentatively, D is TRBD1 (5 bases). In germline, CDR1 is KGHSH, CDR2 LQKENI. This CDR3 is 19 amino acids long. The germline V and J ends were trimmed by 0 bases and 3 bases, with 24 bases remaining between them. CDR3 in DNA: TGTGCCAGCTCACCACCTCGAACATTCAATTCAGTTAGGGGCTACGAGCAGTACTTC. It encodes CASSPPRTFNSVRGYEQYF.

The chain combines TRBV25-1 with TRBJ2-3; 7 bases are shared with TRBD1. There are 15 residues in the CDR3. V trimming: 1 base; J trimming: 2 bases; junction bases outside the gene matches: 3. In germline, CDR1 is MGHDK, CDR2 SYGVNS. As DNA, the CDR3 is TGTGCCAGCAGTGAATCACAGGGGTCCACAGATACGCAGTATTTT. It specifies CASSESQGSTDTQYF.

The rearrangement links TRBV7-9 to TRBJ1-4; D uncertain. This CDR3 is built from 18 residues. Germline CDR1 SEHNR, CDR2 FQNEAQ (reference sequence). V lost 5 bases, J lost 0 bases, and 19 bases lay in between. The CDR3 spells CASSPASLVFATNEKLFF. CDR3 sequence (DNA): TGTGCCAGCAGCCCTGCGTCTTTGGTTTTCGCAACTAATGAAAAACTGTTTTTT.

The J gene is TRBJ2-5, the V gene TRBV5-1; TRBD2 matches 11 bases. The junction had 8 bases not matched to a gene; V was cut back by 4 bases and J by 0 bases. The CDR3 covers 17 residues. The V gene's germline CDR1 is SGHRS and CDR2 YFSETQ. The CDR3 nucleotides read TGCGCCAGCAGCAAACCCGGGACTAGCGGAGACCAAGAGACCCAGTACTTC. This sequence encodes CASSKPGTSGDQETQYF.

The rearrangement links TRBV10-2 to TRBJ1-1, with D perhaps matching TRBD1 (5 bases). From germline, CDR1 is WSHSY and CDR2 SAAADI. V was pared by 7 bases and J by 0 bases, with 18 bases between. The CDR3 runs 16 residues. CDR3 nucleotides: TGCGCCAGCATCGCGCCGACAGACTCGATGAACACTGAAGCTTTCTTT. Protein product: CASIAPTDSMNTEAFF.

This clone occurred a few times. This chain links TRBV19 with TRBJ1-4; D gene ambiguous. This CDR3 spans 14 amino acids. Between the trimmed V and J ends, which lost 3 bases and 10 bases, there was a span of 15 bases. CDR1 and CDR2 (germline): LNHDA, SQIVND (reference sequence). DNA of the CDR3: TGTGCCAGTAGTATCAGACCCGTTGGAGGAAAACTGTTTTTT. This encodes CASSIRPVGGKLFF.

This clone was observed a handful of times. The chain has TRBV2 and TRBJ1-2, with 7 nucleotides matching TRBD1. Germline values: CDR1 SNHLY, CDR2 FYNNEI. The J segment lost 6 bases and the V segment lost 6 bases, leaving 31 bases of the junction unmatched. CDR3 length: 21 residues. In nucleotides, the CDR3 is TGTGCCAGCAGGGGTGATGGGACAGCCCCCAAAACCCCCATCTCCTCGGATGGCTACACCTTC. Protein sequence: CASRGDGTAPKTPISSDGYTF.

The chain combines TRBV30 with TRBJ2-2; TRBD2 matches 12 bases. CDR3 length: 19 residues. With V trimmed by 4 bases and J by 4 bases, 16 bases remained unmatched. Germline V lookup: CDR1 GTSNPN, CDR2 SVGIG (reference sequence). The CDR3: CAWNGKLAGGPIPTGELFF. DNA of the CDR3: TGTGCCTGGAATGGCAAGCTAGCGGGAGGGCCCATCCCCACCGGGGAGCTGTTTTTT.

This rearrangement joins TRBV2 to TRBJ2-3, with 10 nucleotides matching TRBD2. Germline assignment: CDR1 SNHLY and CDR2 FYNNEI. V shed 2 bases and J 1 base; nucleotides not matched to a gene: 3. The CDR3 covers 16 residues. The CDR3 DNA sequence: TGTGCCAGCAGTGAACTACTAGCGGGACGCACAGATACGCAGTATTTT. It is translated as CASSELLAGRTDTQYF.

This sequence joins TRBV29-1 and TRBJ1-3; 9 bases line up with TRBD1. Germline assignment: CDR1 SQVTM and CDR2 ANQGSEA. V lost 4 bases and J lost 0; bases outside the gene matches: 7. The CDR3 spans 16 residues. CDR3 sequence: CSVARTGDSSGNTIYF. The CDR3 DNA is TGCAGCGTTGCTCGGACAGGGGACAGCTCTGGAAACACCATATATTTT. Complete variable domain (other parts from reference TRBV29-1 and TRBJ1-3): SAVISQKPSRDICQRGTSLTIQCQVDSQVTMMFWYRQQPGQSLTLIATANQGSEATYESGFVIDKFPISRPNLTFSTLTVSNMSPEDSSIYLCSVARTGDSSGNTIYFGEGSWLTVV.

The chain combines TRBV4-3 with TRBJ2-7, with 11 bases lining up with TRBD2. V shed 0 bases, J shed 3 bases, and the junction held 16 bases outside the gene matches. The CDR3 runs to 20 residues. Per the germline V gene, CDR1 is LGHNA and CDR2 is YSLEER. In DNA, the CDR3 is TGCGCCAGCAGCCAAGATCCCTTAACTAGCGGGGGATCCTGGGACTACGAGCAGTACTTC. Translating it yields CASSQDPLTSGGSWDYEQYF.